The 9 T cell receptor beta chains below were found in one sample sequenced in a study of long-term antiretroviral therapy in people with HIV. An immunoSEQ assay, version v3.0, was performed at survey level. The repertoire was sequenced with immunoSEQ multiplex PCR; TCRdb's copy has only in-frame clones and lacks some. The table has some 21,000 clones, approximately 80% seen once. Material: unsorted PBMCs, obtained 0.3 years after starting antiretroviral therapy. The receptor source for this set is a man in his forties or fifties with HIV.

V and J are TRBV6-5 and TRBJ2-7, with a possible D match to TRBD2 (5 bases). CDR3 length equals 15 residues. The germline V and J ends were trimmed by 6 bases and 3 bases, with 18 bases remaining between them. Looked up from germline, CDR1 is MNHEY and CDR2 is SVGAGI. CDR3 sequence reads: CASSPLAGRLYEQYF. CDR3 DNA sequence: TGTGCCAGCAGCCCTCTAGCAGGAAGGCTCTACGAGCAGTACTTC.

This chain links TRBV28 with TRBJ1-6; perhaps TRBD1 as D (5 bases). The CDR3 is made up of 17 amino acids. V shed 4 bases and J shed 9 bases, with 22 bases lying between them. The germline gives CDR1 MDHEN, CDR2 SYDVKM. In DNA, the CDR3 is TGTGCCAGCAGTTACGTCAGGGCGAAAATACAATTTTCACCCCTCCACTTT. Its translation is CASSYVRAKIQFSPLHF.

CDR3 nucleotides: TGTGCCACCAGCAGAGATCTCCAGGCAGCCTACGAGCAGTACTTC. The encoded protein is CATSRDLQAAYEQYF. J is TRBJ2-7 and V is TRBV15; D is ambiguous. V was pared by 0 bases and J by 2 bases, with 11 bases between. The CDR3 has 15 residues. The germline CDR1 and CDR2 sequences are LNHNV and YYDKDF (reference sequence).

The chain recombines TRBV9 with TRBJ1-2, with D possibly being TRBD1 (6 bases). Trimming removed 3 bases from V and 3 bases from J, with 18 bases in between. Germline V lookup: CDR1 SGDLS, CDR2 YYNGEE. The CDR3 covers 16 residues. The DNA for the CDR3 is TGTGCCAGCAGCGGGCCCCACAGGGAGGGATACTATGGCTACACCTTC. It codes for CASSGPHREGYYGYTF.

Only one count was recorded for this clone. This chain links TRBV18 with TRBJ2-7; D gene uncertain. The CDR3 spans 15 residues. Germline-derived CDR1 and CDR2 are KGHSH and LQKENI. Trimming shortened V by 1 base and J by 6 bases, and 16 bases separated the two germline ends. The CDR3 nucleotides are TGTGCCAGCTCACCACGGGTCTTTTCGGAAACCGAGCAGTACTTC. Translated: CASSPRVFSETEQYF. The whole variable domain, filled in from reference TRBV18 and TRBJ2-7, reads NAGVMQNPRHLVRRRGQEARLRCSPMKGHSHVYWYRQLPEEGLKFMVYLQKENIIDESGMPKERFSAEFPKEGPSILRIQQVVRGDSAAYFCASSPRVFSETEQYFGPGTRLTVT.

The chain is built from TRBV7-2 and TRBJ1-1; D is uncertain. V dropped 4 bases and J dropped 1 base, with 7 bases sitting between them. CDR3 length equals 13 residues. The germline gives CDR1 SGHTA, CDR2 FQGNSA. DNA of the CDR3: TGTGCCAGCAGCTCAATAAGGAACACTGAAGCTTTCTTT. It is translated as CASSSIRNTEAFF.

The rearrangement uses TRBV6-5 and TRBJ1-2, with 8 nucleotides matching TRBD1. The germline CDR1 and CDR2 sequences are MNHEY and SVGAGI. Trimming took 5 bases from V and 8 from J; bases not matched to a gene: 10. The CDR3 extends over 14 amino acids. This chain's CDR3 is CASSLQGTGFGYTF. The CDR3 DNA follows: TGTGCCAGCAGTCTGCAGGGGACAGGCTTCGGCTACACCTTC.

Here the CDR3 reads CAWSPGTGVRREQYF. Here the CDR3 DNA reads TGTGCCTGGAGCCCCGGGACAGGGGTCCGCCGCGAGCAGTACTTC. The J gene is TRBJ2-7, the V gene TRBV30; 10 bases map to TRBD1. With 3 bases clipped from V and 6 bases from J, the junction kept 11 bases outside the gene matches. Germline CDR1 and CDR2: GTSNPN and SVGIG (reference sequence). CDR3 length equals 15 residues. Complete variable domain (other parts from reference TRBV30 and TRBJ2-7): SQTIHQWPATLVQPVGSPLSLECTVEGTSNPNLYWYRQAAGRGLQLLFYSVGIGQISSEVPQNLSASRPQDRQFILSSKKLLLSDSGFYLCAWSPGTGVRREQYFGPGTRLTVT.

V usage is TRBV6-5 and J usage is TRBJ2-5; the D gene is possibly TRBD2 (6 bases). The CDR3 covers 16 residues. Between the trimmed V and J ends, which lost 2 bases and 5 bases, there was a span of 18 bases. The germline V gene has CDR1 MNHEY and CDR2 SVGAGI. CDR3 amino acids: CASSYRDFSVGETQYF. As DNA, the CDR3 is TGTGCCAGCAGTTACCGGGACTTCTCAGTAGGGGAGACCCAGTACTTC.